This T cell receptor beta chain was retrieved from a study of blood T cell repertoires in COVID-19. Study-wide context: Italy, Spain and the United States were the sources of the convalescent and acute COVID-19 samples. PBMCs, B-cell-depleted T cells, or T cells were the source of the cDNA or gDNA that made up the material.

The J segment lost 3 bases and the V segment lost 4 bases, leaving 9 bases of the junction unmatched. Germline V lookup: CDR1 LGHDT, CDR2 YNNKEL (reference sequence). This CDR3 spans 15 amino acids. Authors' analysis steps: Estimation of nucleated cell counts was performed using reference gene primer amplification. Produced via immunoSEQ multiplex PCR; TCRdb's table is partial and in-frame only. D and trimming were read from the DNA, whereas the V and J calls and clone size are those reported in that table. The sample consists of tens of thousands of clones, 70% to 90% of them appearing once. This clone was seen only once.

The V and J genes are TRBV3-1 (or the pseudogene TRBV3-2) and TRBJ2-7, with 7 bases matching TRBD1. The receptor was isolated from a human donor with active COVID-19. The donor label of this sample is uncertain. Material: peripheral blood. The CDR3 loop reads CASSRGQVELYEQYF. The CDR3 bases are TGTGCCAGCAGCCGCGGACAGGTAGAACTCTACGAGCAGTACTTC.